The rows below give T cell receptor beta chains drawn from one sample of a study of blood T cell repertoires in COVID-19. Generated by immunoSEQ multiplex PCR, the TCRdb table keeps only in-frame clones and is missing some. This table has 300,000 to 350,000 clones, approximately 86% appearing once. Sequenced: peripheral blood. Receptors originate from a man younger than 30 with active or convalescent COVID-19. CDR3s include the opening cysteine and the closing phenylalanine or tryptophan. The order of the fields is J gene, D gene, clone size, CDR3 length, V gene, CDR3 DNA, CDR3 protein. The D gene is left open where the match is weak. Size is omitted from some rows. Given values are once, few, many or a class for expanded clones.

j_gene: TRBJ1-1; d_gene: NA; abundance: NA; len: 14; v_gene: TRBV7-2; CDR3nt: TGTGCCAGCAGCTTAATGGCTGGTAATACTGAAGCTTTCTTT; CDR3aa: CASSLMAGNTEAFF
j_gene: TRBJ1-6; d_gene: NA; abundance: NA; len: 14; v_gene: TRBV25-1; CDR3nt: TGTGCCAGCAGTGAAGGGGGGTTCAATTCACCCCTCCACTTT; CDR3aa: CASSEGGFNSPLHF
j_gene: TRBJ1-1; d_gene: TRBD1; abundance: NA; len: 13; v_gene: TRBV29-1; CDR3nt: TGCAGCGTTGAATACAGGGGTTTAGCTGAAGCTTTCTTT; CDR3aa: CSVEYRGLAEAFF
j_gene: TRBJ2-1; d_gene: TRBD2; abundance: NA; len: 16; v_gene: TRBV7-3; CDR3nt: TGTGCCAGCAGCTTATCAGGGACTAGCGGTTACAATGAGCAGTTCTTC; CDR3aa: CASSLSGTSGYNEQFF
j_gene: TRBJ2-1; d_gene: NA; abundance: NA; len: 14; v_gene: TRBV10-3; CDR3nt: TGTGCCATCAGTGACGGAGGGGGCCCAAATGAGCAGTTCTTC; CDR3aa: CAISDGGGPNEQFF
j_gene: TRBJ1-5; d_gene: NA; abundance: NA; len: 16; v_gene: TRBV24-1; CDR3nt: TGTGCCACCTCTGCGGGGCAGAAGAATAGCAATCAGCCCCAGCATTTT; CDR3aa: CATSAGQKNSNQPQHF
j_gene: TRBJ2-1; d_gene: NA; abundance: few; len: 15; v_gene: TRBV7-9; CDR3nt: TGTGCCAGCAGCTTAGGCCAGGGCGCATACAATGAGCAGTTCTTC; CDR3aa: CASSLGQGAYNEQFF
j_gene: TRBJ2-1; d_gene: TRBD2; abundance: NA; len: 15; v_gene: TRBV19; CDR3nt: TGTGCCAGTAGTACCGGGAGGTCCTCCTACAATGAGCAGTTCTTC; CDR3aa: CASSTGRSSYNEQFF
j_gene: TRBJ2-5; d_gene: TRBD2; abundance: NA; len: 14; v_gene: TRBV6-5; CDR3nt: TGTGCCAGCAGTTACCTAGCGGGTCAAGAGACCCAGTACTTC; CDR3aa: CASSYLAGQETQYF
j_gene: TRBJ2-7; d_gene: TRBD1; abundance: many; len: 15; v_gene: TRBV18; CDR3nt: TGTGCCAGCTCACCGGGGACAGCCCGGCCCTACGAGCAGTACTTC; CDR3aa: CASSPGTARPYEQYF
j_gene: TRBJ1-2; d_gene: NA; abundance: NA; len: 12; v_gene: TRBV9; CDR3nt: TGTGCCAGCAGCGTAAGCGGTGGAGGCTACACCTTC; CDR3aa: CASSVSGGGYTF
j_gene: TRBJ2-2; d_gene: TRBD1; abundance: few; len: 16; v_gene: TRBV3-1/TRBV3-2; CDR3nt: TGTGCCAGCAGCCGCTTTTTCCAGGGGGCCGCCGGGGAGCTGTTTTTT; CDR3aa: CASSRFFQGAAGELFF
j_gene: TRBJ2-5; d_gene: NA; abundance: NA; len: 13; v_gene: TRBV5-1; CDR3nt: TGCGCCAGCAGCTTGACGGGGGAGGAGACCCAGTACTTC; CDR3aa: CASSLTGEETQYF
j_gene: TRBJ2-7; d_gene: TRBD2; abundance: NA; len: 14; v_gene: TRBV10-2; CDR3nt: TGCGCCAGCATGATAGCGGGACTCCCCTACGAGCAGTACTTC; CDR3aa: CASMIAGLPYEQYF
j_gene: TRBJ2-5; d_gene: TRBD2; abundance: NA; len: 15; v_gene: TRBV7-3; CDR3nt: TGTGCCAGCAGCTCTAGCGGGAGCCCCGGGAAGACCCAGTACTTC; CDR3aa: CASSSSGSPGKTQYF
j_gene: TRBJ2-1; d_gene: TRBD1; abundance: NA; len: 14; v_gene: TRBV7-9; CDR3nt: TGTGCCAGCAGTGTCAGCTACAGGGGATATGAGCAGTTCTTC; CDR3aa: CASSVSYRGYEQFF
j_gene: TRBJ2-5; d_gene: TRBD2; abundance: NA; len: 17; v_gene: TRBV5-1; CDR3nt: TGCGCCAGCAGCTTGGTTGGTCTAGCGGGAGGGCCGGAGACCCAGTACTTC; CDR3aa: CASSLVGLAGGPETQYF
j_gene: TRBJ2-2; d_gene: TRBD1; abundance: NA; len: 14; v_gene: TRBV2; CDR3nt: TGTGCCAGCAGTGATCAGGGACAGGCCGGGGAGCTGTTTTTT; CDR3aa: CASSDQGQAGELFF
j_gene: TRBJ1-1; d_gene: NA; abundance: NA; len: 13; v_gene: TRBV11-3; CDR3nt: TGTGCCAGCAGCCCTCAGGGGAACACTGAAGCTTTCTTT; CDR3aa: CASSPQGNTEAFF
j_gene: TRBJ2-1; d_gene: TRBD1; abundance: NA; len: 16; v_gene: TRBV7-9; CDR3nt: TGTGCCAGCAGCCCAGAGACCGGGACAGGGTTCTATGAGCAGTTCTTC; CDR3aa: CASSPETGTGFYEQFF
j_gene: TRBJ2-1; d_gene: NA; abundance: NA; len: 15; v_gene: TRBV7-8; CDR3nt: TGTGCCAGCAGCTTAGCAGGGACTTCATACAATGAGCAGTTCTTC; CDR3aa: CASSLAGTSYNEQFF
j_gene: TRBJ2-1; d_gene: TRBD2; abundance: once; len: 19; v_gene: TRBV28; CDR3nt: TGTGCCAGCAGAGGGGGGGCTAGCGGGAATCTGAGCTCCTACAATGAGCAGTTCTTC; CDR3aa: CASRGGASGNLSSYNEQFF
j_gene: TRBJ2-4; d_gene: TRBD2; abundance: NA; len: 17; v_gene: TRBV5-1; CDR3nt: TGCGCCAGCAGCGTCCTTATGACTAGCGGGGGCAAAAACATTCAGTACTTC; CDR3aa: CASSVLMTSGGKNIQYF
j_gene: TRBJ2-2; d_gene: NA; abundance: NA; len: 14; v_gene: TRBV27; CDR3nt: TGTGCCAGCAAACCCGGGACTCTCACCGGGGAGCTGTTTTTT; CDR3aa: CASKPGTLTGELFF
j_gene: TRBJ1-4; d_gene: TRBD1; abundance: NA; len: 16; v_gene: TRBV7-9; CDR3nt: TGTGCCAGCAGCCCGCAGGGGGGCTCGACTAATGAAAAACTGTTTTTT; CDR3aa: CASSPQGGSTNEKLFF
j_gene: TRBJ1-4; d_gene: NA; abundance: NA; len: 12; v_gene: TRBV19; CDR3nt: TGTGCCAGTAAGGGACTTAATGAAAAACTGTTTTTT; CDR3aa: CASKGLNEKLFF